This paragraph covers one TCR delta chain sequence. TCRdb re-called clones from the reads using CATT. The sample carries 4,800 or so delta-chain clones, roughly 39% recorded once. This entry belongs to a study of gamma-delta chains in newborns, infants, children. Germline lookup yields CDR1 TSWWSYY and CDR2 QGS. The length of the CDR3 is 15 residues. With 4 bases removed from V and 0 bases from J, the gap between germline ends came to 12 bases. The sequence was obtained from a child who received the measles vaccine. The specimen was blood. The chain employs TRDV1 and TRDJ1; D may be TRDD2 (5 bases). CDR3 sequence (DNA): TGTGCTCTTGGGGCTCGCCTTCTTTACACCGATAAACTCATCTTT. This encodes CALGARLLYTDKLIF.